A few counts support the clone carrying this T cell receptor beta chain. Method: immunoSEQ multiplex PCR; TCRdb's copy keeps in-frame clones and lacks some. The sample shows about 30,000 clones, about 89% of them seen only once. This sample stems from a study of T cells in localized non-small cell lung cancer. Trimming removed 4 bases from V and 11 bases from J, with 11 bases in between. The germline gives CDR1 SQVTM, CDR2 ANQGSEA. This CDR3 comprises 10 residues. This sequence originates from a man aged 35 to 70 with stage II lung adenocarcinoma. Source: PBMCs, taken before any cancer treatment. This chain links TRBV29-1 with TRBJ1-1, with D possibly matching TRBD1 (5 bases). CDR3 nucleotides: TGCAGCGTTGGGGGGGAAGCGGCTTTCTTT. It translates to CSVGGEAAFF.